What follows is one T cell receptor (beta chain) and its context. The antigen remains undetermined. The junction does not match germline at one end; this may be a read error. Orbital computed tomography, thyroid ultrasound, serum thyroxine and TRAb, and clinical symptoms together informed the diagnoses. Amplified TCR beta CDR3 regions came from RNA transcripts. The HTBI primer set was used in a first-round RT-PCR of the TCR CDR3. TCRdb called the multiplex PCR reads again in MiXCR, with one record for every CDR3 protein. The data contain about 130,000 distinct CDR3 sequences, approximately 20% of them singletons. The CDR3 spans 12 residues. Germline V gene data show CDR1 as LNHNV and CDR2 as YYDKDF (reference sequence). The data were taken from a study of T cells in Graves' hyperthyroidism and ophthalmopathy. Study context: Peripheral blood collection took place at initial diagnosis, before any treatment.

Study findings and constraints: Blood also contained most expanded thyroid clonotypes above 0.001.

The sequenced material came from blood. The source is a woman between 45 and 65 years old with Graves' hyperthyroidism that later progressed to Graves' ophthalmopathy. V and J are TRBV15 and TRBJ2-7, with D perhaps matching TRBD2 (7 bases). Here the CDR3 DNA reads TGTGCCACCAGCAGAGGGGGGGGACACCCACAATTC. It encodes CATSRGGGHPQF.